This TCR beta chain was observed in a study of tumor-infiltrating lymphocytes in primary liver carcinoma. The wider study: Each participant had primary liver carcinoma, and surgical resection was the treatment. Subjects consisted of male and female patients aged 30 to 69 years.

The researchers produced TCR beta cDNA from 500 to 550 ng total RNA with a constant-region primer. Three nested multiplex PCR rounds, a slightly modified ARM-PCR, produced the libraries for TCR beta. TCRdb re-derived calls from the multiplex PCR reads in MiXCR, one entry per CDR3 protein. The repertoire holds just over 300,000 distinct CDR3 sequences, with about three fifths as singletons. On this clonotype itself: The antigen is not known.

The study, taken as a whole, reports: The bulk unsorted samples meant that CD4+ and CD8+ repertoires went uncompared. Tumors had a significantly higher top-250-clone fraction than blood (p = 0.039).

Unsorted whole blood served as the source of blood RNA, and germline DNA was extracted as well. This TCR came from a woman aged 25 to 39 with primary liver carcinoma and hepatitis B virus infection. Material for sequencing was peripheral blood.

This CDR3 is CASSALAEYGNEQFF. The CDR3 nucleotides read TGTGCCAGTAGTGCACTAGCGGAGTACGGCAATGAGCAGTTCTTC. The chain employs TRBV19 and TRBJ2-1; 8 bases fit TRBD2. V gave up 5 bases and J gave up 6 bases; unmatched junction bases: 9. In germline, CDR1 is LNHDA, CDR2 SQIVND (reference sequence). The CDR3 loop spans 15 amino acids.